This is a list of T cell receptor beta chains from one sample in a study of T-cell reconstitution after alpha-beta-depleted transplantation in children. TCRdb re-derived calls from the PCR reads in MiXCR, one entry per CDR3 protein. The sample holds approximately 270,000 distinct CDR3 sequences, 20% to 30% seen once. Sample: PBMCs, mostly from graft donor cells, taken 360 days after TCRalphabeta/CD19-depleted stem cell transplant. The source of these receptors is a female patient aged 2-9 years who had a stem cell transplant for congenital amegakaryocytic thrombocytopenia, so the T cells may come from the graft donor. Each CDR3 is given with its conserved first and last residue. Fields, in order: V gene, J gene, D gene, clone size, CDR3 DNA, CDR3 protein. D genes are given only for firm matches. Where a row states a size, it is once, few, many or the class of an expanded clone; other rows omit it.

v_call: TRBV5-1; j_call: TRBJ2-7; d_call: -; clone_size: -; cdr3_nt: TGCGCCAGCAGTACGCAGGGGCCCTCCTACGAGCAGTACTTC; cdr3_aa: CASSTQGPSYEQYF
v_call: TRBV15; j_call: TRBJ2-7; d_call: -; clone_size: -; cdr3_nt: TGTGCCACCAGCAGAGATGGGGTAGCTGGGGCCTACGAGCAGTACTTC; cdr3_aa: CATSRDGVAGAYEQYF
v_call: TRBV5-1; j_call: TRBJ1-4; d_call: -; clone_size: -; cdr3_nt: TGCGCCAGCAGCTCCTCTTCCGTCGAAAAACTGTTTTTT; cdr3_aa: CASSSSSVEKLFF
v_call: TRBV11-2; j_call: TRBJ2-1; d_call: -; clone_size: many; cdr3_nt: TGTGCCAGCAGCTTCGTCAGTCATGAGCAGTTCTTC; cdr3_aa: CASSFVSHEQFF
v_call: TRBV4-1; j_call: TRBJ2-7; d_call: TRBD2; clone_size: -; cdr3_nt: TGCGCCAGCAGCCATGGGGCGGGGGTCGAGCAGTACTTC; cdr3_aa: CASSHGAGVEQYF
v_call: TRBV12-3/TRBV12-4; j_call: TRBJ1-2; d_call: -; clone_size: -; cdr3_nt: TGTGCCAGCAGTCTTACCGGCCTCCCATATGGCTACACCTTC; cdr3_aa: CASSLTGLPYGYTF
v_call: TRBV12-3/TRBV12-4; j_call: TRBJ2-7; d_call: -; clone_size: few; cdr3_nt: TGTGCCAGCAGTTCGCAGGTCTATACCTACGAGCAGTACTTC; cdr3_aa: CASSSQVYTYEQYF
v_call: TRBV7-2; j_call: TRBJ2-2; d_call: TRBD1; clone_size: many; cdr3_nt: TGTGCCAGCAGCTTCGGACAGGGGGCGGTCGGGGAGCTGTTTTTT; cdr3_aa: CASSFGQGAVGELFF
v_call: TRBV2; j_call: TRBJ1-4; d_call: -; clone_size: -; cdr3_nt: TGTGCCAGCAGCCTTGAGAACCCCAGGGGCGAAAAACTGTTTTTT; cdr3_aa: CASSLENPRGEKLFF
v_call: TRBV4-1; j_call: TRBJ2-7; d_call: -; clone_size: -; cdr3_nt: TGCGCCAGCAGCTATGGACAGAGAGGAGCCTACGAGCAGTACTTC; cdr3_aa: CASSYGQRGAYEQYF
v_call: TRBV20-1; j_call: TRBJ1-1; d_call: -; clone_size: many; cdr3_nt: TGCAGTGCATCTTCCCACCGGGCTTTCTTT; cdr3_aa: CSASSHRAFF
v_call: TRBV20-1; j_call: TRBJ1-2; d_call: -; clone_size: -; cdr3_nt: TGCAGTGCCCGCTCAGGGGCATATGGCTACACCTTC; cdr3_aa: CSARSGAYGYTF
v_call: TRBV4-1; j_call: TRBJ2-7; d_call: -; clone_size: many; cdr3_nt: TGCGCCAGCAGCCAAGTTGCCCAGGGGAGTTACGAGCAGTACTTC; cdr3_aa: CASSQVAQGSYEQYF
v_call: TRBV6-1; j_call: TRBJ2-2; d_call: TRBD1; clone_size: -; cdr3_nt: TGTGCCAGCAGAAAACAGGGGAGCACCGGGGAGCTGTTTTTT; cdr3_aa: CASRKQGSTGELFF
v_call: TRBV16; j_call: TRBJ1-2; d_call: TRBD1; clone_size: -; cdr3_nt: TGTGCCAGCAGTCCGATACTGAAACAGGGGGGCAACGGGATTGGCTACACCTTC; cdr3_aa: CASSPILKQGGNGIGYTF